The 8 T cell receptor beta chains below were found in one sample sequenced in a study of blood T cells in healthy people across ages. Through a sample-barcoded 5' primer and a J-beta primer mix, a second PCR was run for roughly 7 to 11 cycles. One entry per CDR3 protein results from TCRdb running MiXCR on the 5' RACE reads. Of 1.5 million or so distinct CDR3 sequences in the sample, 42% were seen once. The sample consisted of blood. The receptors originated from a woman under 30 in good health.

The chain recombines TRBV6-6 with TRBJ2-2; D is unclear. CDR1 MNHNY and CDR2 SVGAGI come from the germline V gene (reference sequence). Trimming pared 6 bases from V and 1 base from J, leaving 15 bases between. The CDR3 has 16 residues. CDR3 amino acids: CASSPTRPGNTGELFF. The CDR3 region has the DNA TGTGCCAGCAGCCCAACTCGTCCGGGGAACACCGGGGAGCTGTTTTTT.

The CDR3 DNA follows: TGTGCCAGCAGACACAGCAGCCACACCGGGGAGCTGTTTTTT. It codes for CASRHSSHTGELFF. The V gene is TRBV6-1, the J gene TRBJ2-2; D is ambiguous. Germline CDR1 and CDR2: MNHNS and SASEGT. V was cut by 6 bases and J by 3 bases, with 11 bases left in between. This CDR3 comprises 14 residues.

CDR3 in amino acids: CASGPGLNYGYTF. In DNA form, the CDR3 reads TGTGCCAGCGGACCGGGACTAAACTATGGCTACACCTTC. The J gene is TRBJ1-2, the V gene TRBV27; D might be TRBD1 (5 bases). The CDR3 extends over 13 amino acids. Germline-derived CDR1 and CDR2 are MNHEY and SMNVEV (reference sequence). Trimming cost V 8 bases and J 2 bases, with 12 bases left between them.

CDR3 DNA sequence: TGTGTCCGGGAGGGCCTTATCCATGAGCAGTTCTTC. This translates into CVREGLIHEQFF. The V call is TRBV3-1, the J call TRBJ2-1; 8 positions match TRBD2. The germline gives CDR1 LGHDT, CDR2 YNNKEL (reference sequence). The CDR3 length is 12 residues.

This clonotype was detected only a few times. The chain combines TRBV6-1 with TRBJ2-1; 7 bases agree with TRBD1. There are 15 residues in the CDR3. V gave up 3 bases and J gave up 2 bases; unmatched junction bases: 4. Germline V gives CDR1 MNHNS, CDR2 SASEGT. CDR3 protein: CASSDDRAPYNEQFF. Written as DNA, the CDR3 is TGTGCCAGCAGTGACGACAGGGCGCCCTACAATGAGCAGTTCTTC.

This sequence joins TRBV29-1 and TRBJ1-1; possible D gene TRBD1, 5 bases. CDR1 and CDR2 from the germline V gene are SQVTM and ANQGSEA. This CDR3 comprises 13 residues. V lost 1 base to trimming and J lost 3 bases, with 9 bases between them. The CDR3 bases are TGCAGCGTTGAAGCCCGGGGGTACACTGAAGCTTTCTTT. Residues: CSVEARGYTEAFF.

This clonotype was seen more than once but under ten times. The chain couples TRBV7-9 to TRBJ2-3; 11 nucleotides align to TRBD2. Germline CDR1 SEHNR, CDR2 FQNEAQ (reference sequence). The CDR3 has 16 amino acids. With 0 bases clipped from V and 6 bases from J, the junction kept 5 bases outside the gene matches. CDR3 amino acids: CASSLALAGAHDTQYF. The CDR3 coding sequence is TGTGCCAGCAGCTTAGCACTAGCGGGGGCTCATGATACGCAGTATTTT. Based on the CDR3 plus reference TRBV7-9 and TRBJ2-3, the full variable domain is DTGVSQNPRHKITKRGQNVTFRCDPISEHNRLYWYRQTLGQGPEFLTYFQNEAQLEKSRLLSDRFSAERPKGSFSTLEIQRTEQGDSAMYLCASSLALAGAHDTQYFGPGTRLTVL.

This clonotype turned up a few times. The chain recombines TRBV27 with TRBJ1-2; 9 nucleotides line up with TRBD1. In germline, CDR1 is MNHEY, CDR2 SMNVEV (reference sequence). This CDR3 is 15 amino acids long. Trimming removed 5 bases from V and 4 bases from J; junction bases left unmatched: 8. CDR3 protein: CASSNPGQGAYGYTF. CDR3 bases: TGTGCCAGCAGTAATCCGGGACAGGGCGCCTATGGCTACACCTTC.